The following is a TCR beta chain sequence with its context. Antigen: not known. This sample stems from a study of cytomegalovirus exposure and HLA in healthy donors. Primers for the PCR totalled 60 Vbeta and 13 Jbeta. TCRdb's table, derived via immunoSEQ multiplex PCR, lists solely in-frame clones and lacks some. The sample records roughly 200,000 clones, approximately 78% being singletons. The CDR3 covers 14 residues. The ends lost 3 bases at V and 6 bases at J; junction bases unmatched: 4. Germline V gene sequence: CDR1 SEHNR, CDR2 FQNEAQ (reference sequence). Study-level results: Across donors, sequencing depth was assumed by presence/absence analyses to be roughly uniform. The number of N-insertions in an Asian-associated ancestry cluster was reportedly below the roughly 670-donor mean in a later analysis. Productive rates of about 90% or about 30% were seen for most TCR beta V segments in an earlier analysis. HLA allele associations emerged for around 15,000 TCR beta sequences in a later analysis, at 0.05 false discovery rate.

The V gene is TRBV7-9, the J gene TRBJ2-1, with 8 bases matching TRBD2. Sequencing was performed on PBMCs. The source is a woman in her twenties or thirties in good health and CMV-seropositive. DNA for the CDR3: TGTGCCAGCAGCTTGGCGGGAGGAACCAATGAGCAGTTCTTC. Encoded protein: CASSLAGGTNEQFF.